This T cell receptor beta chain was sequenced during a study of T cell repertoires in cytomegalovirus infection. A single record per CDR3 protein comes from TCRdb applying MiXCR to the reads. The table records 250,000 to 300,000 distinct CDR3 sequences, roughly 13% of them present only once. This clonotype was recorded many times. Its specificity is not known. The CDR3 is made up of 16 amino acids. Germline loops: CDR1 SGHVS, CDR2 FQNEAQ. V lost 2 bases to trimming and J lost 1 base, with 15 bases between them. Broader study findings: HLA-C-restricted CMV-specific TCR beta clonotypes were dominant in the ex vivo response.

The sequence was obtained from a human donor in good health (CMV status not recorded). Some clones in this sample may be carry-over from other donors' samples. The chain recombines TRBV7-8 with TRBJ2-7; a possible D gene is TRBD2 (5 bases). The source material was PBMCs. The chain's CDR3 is CASSLLVGAASYEQYF. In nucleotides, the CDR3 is TGTGCCAGCAGCTTACTGGTGGGAGCGGCGTCCTACGAGCAGTACTTC.